Shown below are 21 T cell receptor beta chains from a single sample sequenced in a study of cytomegalovirus exposure and HLA in healthy donors. Primers included in the PCR were 60 Vbeta and 13 Jbeta primers. TCRdb's copy holds only in-frame clones and misses some; the assay was immunoSEQ multiplex PCR. Here the sample table reports approximately 45,000 clones. Material: PBMCs. The receptor set was obtained from a woman in her 40s in good health and CMV-seronegative.

The chain is built from TRBV5-1 and TRBJ2-5, with TRBD2 as a possible D gene (6 bases). Trimming cost V 3 bases and J 0 bases, with 21 bases left between them. CDR3 length: 18 residues. In germline, CDR1 is SGHRS, CDR2 YFSETQ. The CDR3 DNA reads as TGCGCCAGCAGCTGGGGAGGCAACAATCCCTTGTACCAAGAGACCCAGTACTTC. Its protein is CASSWGGNNPLYQETQYF.

As concerns this clone: Compared with germline, one end of the junction differs, possibly owing to a read error. Other DNA sequences in this specimen translate into the identical CDR3. The CDR3 bases are TGTGCCAGCAGTTACGGGACAGCCCCTCGGATCTCTCCCCTACACTTT. This codes for CASSYGTAPRISPLHF. This rearrangement joins TRBV6-5 to TRBJ1-6, with 7 positions matching TRBD1. Germline assignment: CDR1 MNHEY and CDR2 SVGAGI. The CDR3 covers 16 residues.

V usage is TRBV30 and J usage is TRBJ2-3; 9 bases map to TRBD1. Looked up from germline, CDR1 is GTSNPN and CDR2 is SVGIG (reference sequence). The CDR3 totals 15 residues. Losses at the gene ends were 8 bases for V and 1 base for J; bases not matched to a gene: 10. The DNA of the CDR3 is TGTGCCGGGATATCCGGGACAGGGCGCACAGATACGCAGTATTTT. Its protein is CAGISGTGRTDTQYF.

This chain links TRBV5-1 with TRBJ2-3; D is possibly TRBD2 (7 bases). The CDR3 is made up of 16 amino acids. V was pared by 4 bases and J by 2 bases, with 17 bases between. The germline V gene has CDR1 SGHRS and CDR2 YFSETQ. CDR3 region: CASSRQGGAPTDTQYF. For the CDR3, the DNA is TGCGCCAGCAGCCGCCAAGGGGGGGCCCCCACAGATACGCAGTATTTT.

The chain recombines TRBV5-6 with TRBJ1-2; no clear D. V dropped 0 bases and J dropped 4 bases, with 7 bases sitting between them. Germline loops: CDR1 SGHDT, CDR2 YYEEEE. This CDR3 is built from 13 residues. Here the CDR3 reads CASSLGGIYGYTF. CDR3 in DNA: TGTGCCAGCAGCTTGGGAGGAATCTATGGCTACACCTTC.

The J gene is TRBJ2-5, the V gene TRBV15; a weak D match, TRBD1 (6 bases). Per the germline V gene, CDR1 is LNHNV and CDR2 is YYDKDF (reference sequence). CDR3 length equals 15 residues. Trimming took 0 bases from V and 1 from J, leaving 9 bases between them. This chain's CDR3 is CATSRERGSQETQYF. The DNA of the CDR3 is TGTGCCACCAGCAGAGAGAGGGGGAGCCAAGAGACCCAGTACTTC. The variable domain in full, with the rest retrieved from reference TRBV15 and TRBJ2-5, is DAMVIQNPRYQVTQFGKPVTLSCSQTLNHNVMYWYQQKSSQAPKLLFHYYDKDFNNEADTPDNFQSRRPNTSFCFLDIRSPGLGDTAMYLCATSRERGSQETQYFGPGTRLLVL.

V is TRBV6-6 and J is TRBJ2-7, with 8 bases lining up with TRBD2. V trimming: 0 bases; J trimming: 1 base; junction bases outside the gene matches: 2. The germline V gene encodes CDR1 MNHNY and CDR2 SVGAGI (reference sequence). This CDR3 is built from 15 residues. CDR3: CASSYSAGGSYEQYF. The CDR3 DNA follows: TGTGCCAGCAGTTACTCCGCGGGAGGATCCTACGAGCAGTACTTC.

This CDR3 is CASSLGQGIQYF. CDR3 nucleotide sequence: TGTGCCAGCAGCTTAGGACAGGGCATTCAGTACTTC. The chain joins TRBV11-2 to TRBJ2-4; 7 bases align to TRBD1. V was pared by 1 base and J by 9 bases, with 0 bases of the junction left unmatched. The CDR3 has 12 amino acids. From germline, CDR1 is SGHAT and CDR2 FQNNGV.

The chain carries TRBV6-5 and TRBJ2-1; possibly TRBD2 for D (6 bases). CDR3 length: 12 residues. Trimming removed 0 bases at V and 12 bases at J, with 9 bases between. Germline CDR1 MNHEY, CDR2 SVGAGI. CDR3 loop: CASSYSGTGQFF. The CDR3 DNA reads as TGTGCCAGCAGTTACTCGGGGACTGGGCAGTTCTTC.

J is TRBJ2-1 and V is TRBV19; TRBD2 matches at 9 bases. The V segment lost 5 bases and the J segment 12 bases; nucleotides outside the gene matches: 20. Germline lookup yields CDR1 LNHDA and CDR2 SQIVND (reference sequence). The CDR3 runs to 17 residues. This chain's CDR3 is CASSPLGGSGSFYGQFF. The CDR3 DNA reads TGTGCCAGTAGTCCCCTCGGGGGTAGCGGGAGTTTTTATGGGCAGTTCTTC. Based on the CDR3 plus reference TRBV19 and TRBJ2-1, the full variable domain is DGGITQSPKYLFRKEGQNVTLSCEQNLNHDAMYWYRQDPGQGLRLIYYSQIVNDFQKGDIAEGYSVSREKKESFPLTVTSAQKNPTAFYLCASSPLGGSGSFYGQFFGPGTRLTVL.

The CDR3 DNA reads TGCGCCAGCAGATCCGTCGATCTCGGGTTTAGCAATCAGCCCCAGCATTTT. This sequence encodes CASRSVDLGFSNQPQHF. The rearrangement links TRBV4-1 to TRBJ1-5; D gene unclear. The ends were cut back, 6 bases at V and 0 bases at J, with 18 bases in the middle. The V gene's germline CDR1 is MGHRA and CDR2 YSYEKL. The CDR3 loop spans 17 amino acids.

The genes are TRBV7-3 and TRBJ2-7; 8 positions agree with TRBD2. The CDR3 has 15 amino acids. Germline CDR1 SGHTA, CDR2 FQGTGA. V shed 6 bases and J 1 base; nucleotides not matched to a gene: 8. The CDR3: CASSLGGGKSYEQYF. CDR3 nucleotide sequence: TGTGCCAGCAGTCTCGGGGGGGGCAAATCCTACGAGCAGTACTTC.

The chain combines TRBV2 with TRBJ2-5; TRBD2 matches 8 bases. The CDR3 is 15 residues long. Germline V CDR1 and CDR2: SNHLY, FYNNEI. Unmatched junction bases numbered 7, after V lost 2 bases and J lost 5 bases. CDR3 in DNA: TGTGCCAGCAGTGAATCCAGCGGGGGCTTTGAGACCCAGTACTTC. Protein: CASSESSGGFETQYF. The entire variable domain, with the rest obtained from reference TRBV2 and TRBJ2-5, is as follows: EPEVTQTPSHQVTQMGQEVILRCVPISNHLYFYWYRQILGQKVEFLVSFYNNEISEKSEIFDDQFSVERPDGSNFTLKIRSTKLEDSAMYFCASSESSGGFETQYFGPGTRLLVL.

The V call is TRBV30, the J call TRBJ1-2, with a possible D match to TRBD1 (6 bases). The CDR3 is 12 residues long. Germline lookup yields CDR1 GTSNPN and CDR2 SVGIG (reference sequence). Trimming took off 4 bases at V and 7 bases at J, with 13 bases between the two ends. The CDR3 coding sequence is TGTGCCTGGACCAGGGGCGCGAGTGGCTACACCTTC. Translating gives CAWTRGASGYTF.

V gene TRBV7-8 combines with J gene TRBJ1-1; tentatively, D is TRBD1 (6 bases). CDR1 is SGHVS and CDR2 is FQNEAQ in the germline V gene. The V end lost 5 bases, the J end lost 4 bases, and 17 bases lay between the germline ends. This CDR3 has 15 amino acids. CDR3 residues: CASSPGERGGTEAFF. CDR3 bases: TGTGCCAGCAGCCCTGGGGAAAGGGGGGGCACTGAAGCTTTCTTT. The full variable domain, rest sourced from reference TRBV7-8 and TRBJ1-1, is GAGVSQSPRYKVAKRGQDVALRCDPISGHVSLFWYQQALGQGPEFLTYFQNEAQLDKSGLPSDRFFAERPEGSVSTLKIQRTQQEDSAVYLCASSPGERGGTEAFFGQGTRLTVV.

The chain combines TRBV18 with TRBJ1-2; D perhaps matches TRBD1 (5 bases). The V gene lost 2 bases and the J gene lost 8 bases, with 12 bases spanning the gap. Germline V gene sequence: CDR1 KGHSH, CDR2 LQKENI. This CDR3 has 13 residues. CDR3 DNA: TGTGCCAGCTCACCAGCGGGGGAGCGCGGCTACACCTTC. It encodes CASSPAGERGYTF.

This rearrangement joins TRBV5-4 to TRBJ1-4; 8 positions agree with TRBD1. Trimming at V came to 0 bases and at J to 8 bases, leaving 6 bases not matched to a gene. The CDR3 extends over 15 amino acids. Germline V gene lookup returns CDR1 SGHNT and CDR2 YYREEE (reference sequence). The CDR3 DNA reads as TGTGCCAGCAGCTTGGGGGGGACAGGTGGGGAAAAACTGTTTTTT. Translation: CASSLGGTGGEKLFF.

This sequence joins TRBV9 and TRBJ1-5; TRBD1 might be the D (5 bases). V dropped 0 bases and J dropped 6 bases, with 13 bases sitting between them. Germline CDR1 is SGDLS and CDR2 is YYNGEE. The CDR3 extends over 15 amino acids. The CDR3 sequence is CASSVDPTVGQPQHF. DNA of the CDR3: TGTGCCAGCAGCGTAGACCCGACAGTGGGTCAGCCCCAGCATTTT.

The chain combines TRBV19 with TRBJ2-3; 10 positions match TRBD1. The CDR3 has 15 amino acids. Losses at the gene ends were 7 bases for V and 3 bases for J; bases not matched to a gene: 7. Germline lookup yields CDR1 LNHDA and CDR2 SQIVND (reference sequence). CDR3 region: CASMTGTGETDTQYF. The CDR3 DNA sequence: TGTGCCAGTATGACTGGGACAGGGGAAACAGATACGCAGTATTTT. Based on the CDR3 plus reference TRBV19 and TRBJ2-3, the full variable domain is DGGITQSPKYLFRKEGQNVTLSCEQNLNHDAMYWYRQDPGQGLRLIYYSQIVNDFQKGDIAEGYSVSREKKESFPLTVTSAQKNPTAFYLCASMTGTGETDTQYFGPGTRLTVL.

The DNA of the CDR3 is TGTGCCATCGGGGGCGCCTACGAGCAGTACTTC. This translates into CAIGGAYEQYF. The gene calls are TRBV10-3 and TRBJ2-7; a possible D gene is TRBD1 (6 bases). Germline V lookup: CDR1 ENHRY, CDR2 SYGVKD. V dropped 8 bases and J dropped 2 bases, with 7 bases sitting between them. CDR3 length: 11 amino acids.

The J gene is TRBJ1-2, the V gene TRBV20-1; D is unclear. This CDR3 is built from 11 residues. Trimming shortened V by 5 bases and J by 6 bases, and 10 bases separated the two germline ends. Germline values: CDR1 DFQATT, CDR2 SNEGSKA (reference sequence). CDR3 DNA: TGCAGTGCTCGGGATGGTAATGGCTACACCTTC. It is translated as CSARDGNGYTF.